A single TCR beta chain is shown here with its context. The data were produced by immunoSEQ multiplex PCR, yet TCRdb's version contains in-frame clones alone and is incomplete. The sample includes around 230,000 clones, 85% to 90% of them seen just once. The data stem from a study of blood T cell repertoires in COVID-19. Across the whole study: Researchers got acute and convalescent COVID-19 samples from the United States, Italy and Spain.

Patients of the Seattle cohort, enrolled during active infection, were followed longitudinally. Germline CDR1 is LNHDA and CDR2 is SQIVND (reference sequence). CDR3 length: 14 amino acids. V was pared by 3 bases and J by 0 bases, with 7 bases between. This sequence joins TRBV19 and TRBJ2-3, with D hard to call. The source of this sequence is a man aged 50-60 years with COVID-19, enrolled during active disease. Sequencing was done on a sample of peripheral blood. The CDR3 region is CASSIQISTDTQYF. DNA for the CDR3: TGTGCCAGTAGTATCCAGATTAGCACAGATACGCAGTATTTT.